This passage covers 3 T cell receptor beta chains from one sample sequenced in a study of blood T cells in healthy people across ages (dated by TCRdb to between 2015 and 2016). The library relied on 5' RACE. Reads for this sample came from an Illumina HiSeq 2500. A second PCR of about 6 to 11 cycles was performed with a sample-barcoded 5' primer and a J-beta primer mix. The public reads were reanalyzed by TCRdb: fastp trimming at Q25, MiXCR alignment, in-frame beta chains only. Every distinct CDR3 protein forms one entry, paired with its most common genes and DNA. For this sample the table gives around 710,000 distinct CDR3 sequences, of which about 40% were detected only once. The top ten clones comprise under 25% of the sample. The source material was blood. The receptor set was obtained from an older woman in good health.

This chain links TRBV27 with TRBJ2-1, with TRBD2 as a possible D gene (6 bases). Per germline, CDR1 MNHEY and CDR2 SMNVEV (reference sequence). This CDR3 region has 15 residues. V lost 2 bases and J 3 bases, leaving 11 bases between the germline ends. CDR3 residues: CASSLAGLLYNEQFF. The CDR3, as DNA: TGTGCCAGCAGTTTAGCGGGACTCCTCTACAATGAGCAGTTCTTC.

This clonotype appeared a few times. The CDR3 DNA reads TGTGCCAGCATGCGGACTAGCGGGACCAACAATGAGCAGTACTTC. As protein: CASMRTSGTNNEQYF. The chain is built from TRBV2 and TRBJ2-5; 12 positions agree with TRBD2. The CDR3 contains 15 residues. The germline gives CDR1 SNHLY, CDR2 FYNNEI. V was pared by 7 bases and J by 11 bases, with 14 bases of the junction left unmatched.

The chain carries TRBV2 and TRBJ2-1; maybe TRBD1 (5 bases). V lost 2 bases and J 4 bases, leaving 12 bases between the germline ends. From germline, CDR1 is SNHLY and CDR2 FYNNEI. The CDR3 is 15 residues long. The CDR3 is CASSEMRQGYNEQFF. The CDR3 DNA is TGTGCCAGCAGTGAAATGAGGCAGGGATACAATGAGCAGTTCTTC.